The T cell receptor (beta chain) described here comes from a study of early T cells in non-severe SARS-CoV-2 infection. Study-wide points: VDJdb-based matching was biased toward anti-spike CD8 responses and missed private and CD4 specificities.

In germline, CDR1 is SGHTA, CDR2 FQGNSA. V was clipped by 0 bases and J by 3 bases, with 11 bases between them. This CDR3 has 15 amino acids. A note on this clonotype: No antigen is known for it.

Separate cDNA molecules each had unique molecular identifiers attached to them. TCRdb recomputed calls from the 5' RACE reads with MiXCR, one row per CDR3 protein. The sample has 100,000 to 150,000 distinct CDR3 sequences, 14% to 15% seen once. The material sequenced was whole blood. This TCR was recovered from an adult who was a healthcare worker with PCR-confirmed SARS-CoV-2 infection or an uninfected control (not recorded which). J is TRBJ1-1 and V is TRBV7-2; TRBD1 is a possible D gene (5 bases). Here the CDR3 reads CASSLARGGDTEAFF. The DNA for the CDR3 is TGTGCCAGCAGCTTAGCAAGGGGAGGAGACACTGAAGCTTTCTTT.